Included here is one T cell receptor (beta chain) sequence, with context. Within its sample, this clonotype is medium-sized (0.01 to 0.1%). This receptor's antigen is unknown. No base-level quality is on record; no much larger clone is a single base apart. The data were taken from a study. From the germline V gene, CDR1 is SGHAT and CDR2 is FQNNGV. V loses 4 bases of germline sequence and J loses 4 bases, and the interval between the two ends is 10 bases. From cysteine to phenylalanine, the CDR3 is 14 amino acids long. Only CDR3 DNA is held: 42 bases, read in frame from base 1. Sequencing used an Illumina MiSeq. The public reads were run again by TCRdb, first through fastp at Q25 and then through MiXCR, and only productive beta chains were kept. Duplicate CDR3 protein sequences are folded into a single record with the most common DNA and genes. For this sample there are roughly 5,800 distinct CDR3 sequences; approximately 10% appear just once. The ten biggest clones cover roughly 5.2% of the sample.

This receptor was identified in a human donor with rheumatoid arthritis. The rearrangement combines TRBV11-2 with TRBJ2-2; D gene: possibly TRBD1, on 5 matching bases. Sequences were obtained from CD4+ T cells from synovial fluid. The CDR3 region reads CASSWGSVTGELFF. The DNA reads TGTGCCAGCAGCTGGGGCAGTGTCACCGGGGAGCTGTTTTTT.